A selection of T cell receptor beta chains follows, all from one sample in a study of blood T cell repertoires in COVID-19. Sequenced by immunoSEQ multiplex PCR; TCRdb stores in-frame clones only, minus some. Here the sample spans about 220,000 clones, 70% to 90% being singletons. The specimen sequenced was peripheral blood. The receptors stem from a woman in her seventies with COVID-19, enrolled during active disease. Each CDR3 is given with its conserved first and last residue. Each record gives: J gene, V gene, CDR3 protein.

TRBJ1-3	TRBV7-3	CASSQGPGVSGNTIYF
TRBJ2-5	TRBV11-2	CASSLAGVGETQYF
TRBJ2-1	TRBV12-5	CASGLASGLAGAKQFF
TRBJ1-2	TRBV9	CASSVTSSGNGYTF
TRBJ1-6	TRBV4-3	CASSQGDMAPLHF
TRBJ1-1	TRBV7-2	CASSLSTVNTEAFF
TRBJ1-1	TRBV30	CAWSEGLNTEAFF
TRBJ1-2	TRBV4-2	CASSQERYGANYGYTF
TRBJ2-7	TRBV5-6	CASSLVAASGSYEQYF
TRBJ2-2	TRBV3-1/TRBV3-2	CASSQESRGSGELFF
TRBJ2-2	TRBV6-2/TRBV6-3	CASSSDYRATGELFF
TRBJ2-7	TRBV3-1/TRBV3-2	CASSPKDSHEQYF
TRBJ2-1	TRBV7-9	CASSLASGKVEQFF
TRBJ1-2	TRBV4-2	CASSQEYRGGGYTF
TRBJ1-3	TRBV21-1	CASSKVARQGAWTGNTIYF
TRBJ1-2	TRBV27	CASSPRDRYGYTF
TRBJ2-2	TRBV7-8	CASSPRDRGTNTGELFF
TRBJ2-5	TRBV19	CASTRSGPGQETQYF
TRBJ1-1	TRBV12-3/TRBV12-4	CASSSTLNTEAFF
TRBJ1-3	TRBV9	CASSVAGYGNTIYF
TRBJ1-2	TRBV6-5	CASREQGAYGYTF
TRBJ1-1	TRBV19	CASSTVLNTEAFF
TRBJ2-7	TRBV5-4	CASSLRSGRSDEQYF
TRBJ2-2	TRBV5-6	CASRRQGATGELFF
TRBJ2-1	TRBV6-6	CASSLIGGAGNEQFF
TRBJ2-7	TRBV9	CASSVLDRLDEQYF
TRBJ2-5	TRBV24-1	CATSDGREGETQYF
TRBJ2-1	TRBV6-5	CASSWTENNEQFF
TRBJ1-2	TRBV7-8	CASTRQAEGYTF
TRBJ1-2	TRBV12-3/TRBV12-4	CASSGRLNYGYTF
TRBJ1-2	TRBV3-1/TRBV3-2	CANAVTGSRYYGYTF
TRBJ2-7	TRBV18	CASSLRQGLSSYEQYF
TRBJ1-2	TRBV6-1	CASSESRTRGPYGYTF